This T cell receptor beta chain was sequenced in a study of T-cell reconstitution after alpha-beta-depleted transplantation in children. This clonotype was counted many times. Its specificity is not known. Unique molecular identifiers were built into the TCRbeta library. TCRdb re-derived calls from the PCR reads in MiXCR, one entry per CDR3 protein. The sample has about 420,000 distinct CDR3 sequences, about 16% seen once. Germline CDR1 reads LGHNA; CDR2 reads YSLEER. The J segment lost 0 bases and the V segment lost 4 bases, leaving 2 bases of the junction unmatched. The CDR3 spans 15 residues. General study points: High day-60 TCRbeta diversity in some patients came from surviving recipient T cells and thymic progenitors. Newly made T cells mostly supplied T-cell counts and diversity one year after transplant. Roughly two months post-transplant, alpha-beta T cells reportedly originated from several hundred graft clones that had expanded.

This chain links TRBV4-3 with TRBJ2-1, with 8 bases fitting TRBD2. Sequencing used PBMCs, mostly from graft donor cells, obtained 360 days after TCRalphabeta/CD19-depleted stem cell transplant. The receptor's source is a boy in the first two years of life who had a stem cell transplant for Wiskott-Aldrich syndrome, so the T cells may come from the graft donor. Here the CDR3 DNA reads TGCGCCAGCAGCCTAAGCGGGAGCTCCTACAATGAGCAGTTCTTC. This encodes CASSLSGSSYNEQFF.